Sequencing of this T cell receptor beta chain was carried out in a study of blood T cell repertoires in COVID-19. Overall study context: The study drew acute and convalescent COVID-19 samples from the United States, Italy and Spain. The cDNA or gDNA used as material had been derived from T cells, B-cell-depleted T cells, or PBMCs.

Comments on this clone: Distinct nucleotide sequences in the sample also encode this CDR3.

The V gene lost 6 bases and the J gene lost 2 bases, with 8 bases spanning the gap. Germline CDR1 reads SNHLY; CDR2 reads FYNNEI. The CDR3 has 12 amino acids. Per the authors' pipeline: Amplification from reference gene primers served as the basis for estimated nucleated cell counts. Here immunoSEQ multiplex PCR was the method, and the copy in TCRdb shows in-frame clones only, minus some. That table gives V, J and clone size, and the DNA gave D and trimming. The sample lists 250,000 to 300,000 clones; roughly 83% were seen once. The chain employs TRBV2 and TRBJ2-7, with a weak D call TRBD1 (6 bases). This sequence was found in a man in his sixties who had recovered from COVID-19. Sequenced material: peripheral blood. The DNA for the CDR3 is TGTGCCAGCAGGGACAGCCCCTACGAGCAGTACTTC. The encoded protein is CASRDSPYEQYF.